This note documents a single T cell receptor (beta chain) sequence. The target antigen is unknown. The CDR3 sequence is 15 residues long. Trimming took 1 base from V and 3 from J, leaving 12 bases between them. The germline V gene encodes CDR1 KGHSH and CDR2 LQKENI. This sample is drawn from a study of T cell responses to AZD1222 COVID-19 vaccine. On the study more broadly: Researchers grouped second doses given at about 4 or about 12 weeks into one pool. Study findings and constraints: The study sampled repertoires only after the peak T cell response. Spike-specific TCR breadth and depth grew following two AZD1222 doses.

Generated by immunoSEQ multiplex PCR, the TCRdb table keeps only in-frame clones and is missing some. Here the sample spans some 100,000 clones, about 89% being singletons. This chain joins TRBV18 and TRBJ2-5; a weak D match, TRBD1 (5 bases). The source was peripheral blood, collected on day 0 of AZD1222 vaccination. This clonotype originated in an adult in good health. The CDR3 DNA reads as TGTGCCAGCTCACCACGTAGGGGTGGAAAAGAGACCCAGTACTTC. Its protein is CASSPRRGGKETQYF. The full variable domain, rest sourced from reference TRBV18 and TRBJ2-5, is NAGVMQNPRHLVRRRGQEARLRCSPMKGHSHVYWYRQLPEEGLKFMVYLQKENIIDESGMPKERFSAEFPKEGPSILRIQQVVRGDSAAYFCASSPRRGGKETQYFGPGTRLLVL.